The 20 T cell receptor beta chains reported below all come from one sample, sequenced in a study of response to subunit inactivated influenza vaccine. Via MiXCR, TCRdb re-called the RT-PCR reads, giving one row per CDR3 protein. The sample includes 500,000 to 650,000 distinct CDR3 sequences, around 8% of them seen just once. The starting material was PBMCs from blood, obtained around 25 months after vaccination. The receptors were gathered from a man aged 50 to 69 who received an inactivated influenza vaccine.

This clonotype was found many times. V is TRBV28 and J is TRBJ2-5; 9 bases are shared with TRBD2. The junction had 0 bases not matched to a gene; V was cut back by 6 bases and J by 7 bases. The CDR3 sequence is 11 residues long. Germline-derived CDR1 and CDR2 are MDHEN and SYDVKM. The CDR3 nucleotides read TGTGCCAGCAGGGGACTAGCGACCCAGTACTTC. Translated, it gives CASRGLATQYF.

CDR3 loop: CASSGTSELTNEKLFF. The CDR3 DNA follows: TGCGCCAGCAGCGGGACTTCCGAACTGACTAATGAAAAACTGTTTTTT. This chain uses TRBV4-1 with TRBJ1-4; a weak D match, TRBD1 (5 bases). V lost 5 bases, J lost 2 bases, and 15 bases lay in between. Germline CDR1 MGHRA, CDR2 YSYEKL. This CDR3 has 16 residues.

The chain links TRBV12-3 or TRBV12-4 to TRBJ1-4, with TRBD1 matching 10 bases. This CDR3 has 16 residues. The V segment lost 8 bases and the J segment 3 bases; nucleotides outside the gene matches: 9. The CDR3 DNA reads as TGTGCCAGCTGTAGGACAGGGGGTTGGCCTAATGAAAAACTGTTTTTT. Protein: CASCRTGGWPNEKLFF.

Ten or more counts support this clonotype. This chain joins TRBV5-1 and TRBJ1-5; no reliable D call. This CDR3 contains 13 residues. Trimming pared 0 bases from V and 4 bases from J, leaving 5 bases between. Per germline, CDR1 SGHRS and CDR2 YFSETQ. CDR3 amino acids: CASSLEPNQPQHF. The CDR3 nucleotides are TGCGCCAGCAGCTTGGAGCCAAATCAGCCCCAGCATTTT.

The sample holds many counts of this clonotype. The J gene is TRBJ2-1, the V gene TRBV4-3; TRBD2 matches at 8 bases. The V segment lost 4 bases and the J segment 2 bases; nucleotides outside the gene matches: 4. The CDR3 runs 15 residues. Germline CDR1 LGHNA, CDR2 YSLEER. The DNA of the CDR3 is TGCGCCAGCAGCCTCTTTAGCGGGACCTACAATGAGCAGTTCTTC. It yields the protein CASSLFSGTYNEQFF.

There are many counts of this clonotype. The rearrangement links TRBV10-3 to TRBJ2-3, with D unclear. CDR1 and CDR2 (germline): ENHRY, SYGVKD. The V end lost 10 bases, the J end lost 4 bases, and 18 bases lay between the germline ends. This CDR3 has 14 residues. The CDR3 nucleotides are TGTGCCAACTCCCCCCCGGAGAACCCAGATACGCAGTATTTT. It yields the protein CANSPPENPDTQYF.

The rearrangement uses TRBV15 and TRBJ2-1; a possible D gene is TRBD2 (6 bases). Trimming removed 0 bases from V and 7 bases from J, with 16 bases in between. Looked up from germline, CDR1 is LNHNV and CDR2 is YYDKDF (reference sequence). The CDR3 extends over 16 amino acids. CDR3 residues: CATSRDLLARGNEQFF. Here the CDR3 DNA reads TGTGCCACCAGCAGAGATCTGCTAGCGAGAGGGAATGAGCAGTTCTTC.

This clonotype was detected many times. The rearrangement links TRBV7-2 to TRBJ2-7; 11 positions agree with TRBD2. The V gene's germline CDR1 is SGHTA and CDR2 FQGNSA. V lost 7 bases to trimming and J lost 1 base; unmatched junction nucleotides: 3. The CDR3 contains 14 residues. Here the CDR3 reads CASKLAGVSYEQYF. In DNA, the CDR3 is TGTGCCAGCAAACTAGCGGGAGTATCCTACGAGCAGTACTTC.

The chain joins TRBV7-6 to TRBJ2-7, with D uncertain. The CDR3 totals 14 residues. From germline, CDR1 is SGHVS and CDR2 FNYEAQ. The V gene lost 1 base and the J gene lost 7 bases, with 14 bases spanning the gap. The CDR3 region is CASSLGAQIPEQYF. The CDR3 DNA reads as TGTGCCAGCAGCTTAGGAGCTCAGATCCCAGAGCAGTACTTC.

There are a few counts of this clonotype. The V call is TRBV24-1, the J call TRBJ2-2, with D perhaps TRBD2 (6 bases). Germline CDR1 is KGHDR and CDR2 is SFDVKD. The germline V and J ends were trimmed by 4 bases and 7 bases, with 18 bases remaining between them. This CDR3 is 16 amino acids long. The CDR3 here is CATSDPGSRRVGELFF. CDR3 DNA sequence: TGTGCCACCAGTGACCCCGGGAGCCGGAGAGTCGGGGAGCTGTTTTTT.

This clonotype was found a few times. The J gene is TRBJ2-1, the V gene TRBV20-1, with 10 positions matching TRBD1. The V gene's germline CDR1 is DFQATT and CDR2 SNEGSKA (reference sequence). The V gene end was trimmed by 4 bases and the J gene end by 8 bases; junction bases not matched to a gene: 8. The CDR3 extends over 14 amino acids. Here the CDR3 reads CSAKRTGGSHEQFF. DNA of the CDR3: TGCAGTGCTAAGAGGACAGGGGGTTCCCATGAGCAGTTCTTC.

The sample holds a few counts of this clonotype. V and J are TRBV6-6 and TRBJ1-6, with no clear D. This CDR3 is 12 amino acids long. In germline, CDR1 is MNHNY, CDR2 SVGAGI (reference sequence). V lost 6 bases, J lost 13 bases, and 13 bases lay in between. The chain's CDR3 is CASSSGPSPLHF. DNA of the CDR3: TGTGCCAGCAGCTCCGGGCCCAGCCCCCTCCACTTT.

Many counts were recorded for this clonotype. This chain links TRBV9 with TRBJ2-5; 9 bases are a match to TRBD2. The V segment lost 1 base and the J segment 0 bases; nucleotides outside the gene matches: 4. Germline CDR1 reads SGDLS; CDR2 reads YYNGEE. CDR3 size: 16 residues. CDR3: CASSVMAGGYQETQYF. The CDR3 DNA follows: TGTGCCAGCAGCGTAATGGCGGGAGGGTACCAAGAGACCCAGTACTTC.

DNA of the CDR3: TGTGCCAGCAGTGACACTGGGAAACTAGGAAAACTGTTTTTT. This encodes CASSDTGKLGKLFF. The gene calls are TRBV25-1 and TRBJ1-4; D ambiguous. The ends were cut back, 3 bases at V and 10 bases at J, with 15 bases in the middle. The CDR3 has 14 amino acids. Per the germline V gene, CDR1 is MGHDK and CDR2 is SYGVNS.

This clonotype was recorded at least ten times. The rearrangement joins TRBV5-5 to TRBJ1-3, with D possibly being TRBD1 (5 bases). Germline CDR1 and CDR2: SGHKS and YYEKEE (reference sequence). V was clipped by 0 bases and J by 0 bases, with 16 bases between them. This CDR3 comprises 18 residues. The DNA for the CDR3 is TGTGCCAGCAGCTTGGCCCCGGGACGGTGGACCTCTGGAAACACCATATATTTT. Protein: CASSLAPGRWTSGNTIYF.

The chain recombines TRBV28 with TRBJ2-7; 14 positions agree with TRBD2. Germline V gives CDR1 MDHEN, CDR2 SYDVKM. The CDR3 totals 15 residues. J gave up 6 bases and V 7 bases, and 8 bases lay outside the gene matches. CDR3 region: CASTDGTSGSREQYF. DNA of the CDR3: TGTGCCAGCACTGATGGGACTAGCGGGAGTCGCGAGCAGTACTTC.

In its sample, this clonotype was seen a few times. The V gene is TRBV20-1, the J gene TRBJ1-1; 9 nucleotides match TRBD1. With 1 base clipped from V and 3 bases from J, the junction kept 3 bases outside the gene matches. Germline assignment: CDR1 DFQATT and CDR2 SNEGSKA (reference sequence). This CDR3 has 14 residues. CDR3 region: CSARGGTGYTEAFF. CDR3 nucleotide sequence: TGCAGTGCTAGAGGGGGGACAGGGTACACTGAAGCTTTCTTT.

The CDR3 is CASGEKGLAAYNEQFF. The CDR3 coding sequence is TGTGCCAGCGGAGAGAAGGGACTAGCGGCATACAATGAGCAGTTCTTC. V and J are TRBV25-1 and TRBJ2-1; 11 bases are a match to TRBD2. The CDR3 length is 16 residues. CDR1 is MGHDK, CDR2 SYGVNS, per germline. The V and J ends lost 8 bases and 4 bases, in that order; junction bases with no gene match: 10.

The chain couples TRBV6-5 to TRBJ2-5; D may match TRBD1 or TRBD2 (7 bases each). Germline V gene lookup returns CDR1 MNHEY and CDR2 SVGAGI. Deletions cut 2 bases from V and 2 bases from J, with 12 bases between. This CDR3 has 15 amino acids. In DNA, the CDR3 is TGTGCCAGCAGTTACAGCGGGACAGTTCAAGAGACCCAGTACTTC. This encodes CASSYSGTVQETQYF.

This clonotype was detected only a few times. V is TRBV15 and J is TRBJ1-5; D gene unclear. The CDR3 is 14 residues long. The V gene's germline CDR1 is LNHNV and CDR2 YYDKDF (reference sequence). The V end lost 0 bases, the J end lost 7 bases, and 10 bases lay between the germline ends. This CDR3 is CATSRDRFVQPQHF. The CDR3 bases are TGTGCCACCAGCAGAGACCGTTTCGTCCAGCCCCAGCATTTT. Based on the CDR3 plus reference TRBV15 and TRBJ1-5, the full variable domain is DAMVIQNPRYQVTQFGKPVTLSCSQTLNHNVMYWYQQKSSQAPKLLFHYYDKDFNNEADTPDNFQSRRPNTSFCFLDIRSPGLGDTAMYLCATSRDRFVQPQHFGDGTRLSIL.